The 2 T cell receptor beta chains given below trace back to one sample, sequenced in a study of chemoradiotherapy in HPV16-positive cancers (dated 2022 in TCRdb). Libraries came from the immunoSEQ multiplex PCR assay. TCRdb took over this immuneACCESS table, retaining in-frame rearrangements with V and J assigned. Such tables are incomplete; in checked studies, under half of the missing clones stem from an unresolved V gene, and the remainder is unexplained. Across this sample there are 20,000 to 25,000 clones, with about 87% seen only once. The top ten constitute 2% to 2.5% of the sample. The input for sequencing was blood, taken from a patient who underwent chemoradiotherapy. The receptors shown here come from a human donor with HPV-associated anogenital cancer.

The chain joins TRBV7-9 to TRBJ1-5, with D maybe TRBD1 (5 bases). The CDR3 is made up of 18 amino acids. CDR1 is SEHNR, CDR2 FQNEAQ, per germline (reference sequence). V lost 1 base and J lost 1, with 17 bases in between. The CDR3 here is CASSLELSGTGSNQPQHF. The CDR3 bases are TGTGCCAGCAGCTTAGAGTTATCGGGGACCGGGAGCAATCAGCCCCAGCATTTT. Together with reference TRBV7-9 and TRBJ1-5, the CDR3 gives the full variable domain: DTGVSQNPRHKITKRGQNVTFRCDPISEHNRLYWYRQTLGQGPEFLTYFQNEAQLEKSRLLSDRFSAERPKGSFSTLEIQRTEQGDSAMYLCASSLELSGTGSNQPQHFGDGTRLSIL.

V is TRBV7-9 and J is TRBJ2-7; 7 bases line up with TRBD1. The junction had 2 bases not matched to a gene; V was cut back by 3 bases and J by 0 bases. This CDR3 has 14 amino acids. The V gene's germline CDR1 is SEHNR and CDR2 FQNEAQ (reference sequence). In DNA, the CDR3 is TGTGCCAGCAGCTTCGGGACAGTCTCCTACGAGCAGTACTTC. This translates into CASSFGTVSYEQYF.